The 20 T cell receptor beta chains below come from one sample, sequenced in a study of Ad26.COV2.S vaccination and SARS-CoV-2 variants. Treatment denoted: some 20 received Ad26.COV2.S at low or high dose, single or two shots; about 5 received placebo; per-sample allocation not given. Collection of samples fell on day 63 after the first vaccine or placebo injection. Clones were read by immunoSEQ multiplex PCR, and TCRdb kept only the in-frame ones, dropping some. The sample has 400,000 to 500,000 clones, about 88% seen once; the top ten hold about 2.5%. The specimen was peripheral blood, collected in a trial of Ad26.COV2.S vaccine versus placebo. The receptors derive from a person aged 18-65 years who received the Ad26.COV2.S COVID-19 vaccine or a placebo.

The chain recombines TRBV2 with TRBJ2-7, with 9 bases identical to TRBD1. Germline CDR1 is SNHLY and CDR2 is FYNNEI. CDR3 length equals 16 residues. Unmatched junction bases numbered 13, after V lost 6 bases and J lost 4 bases. This CDR3 reads CASSLHRDRARYEQYF. Here the CDR3 DNA reads TGTGCCAGCAGCTTACACCGGGACAGGGCTCGATACGAGCAGTACTTC. The full variable domain, with the rest looked up from reference TRBV2 and TRBJ2-7, is EPEVTQTPSHQVTQMGQEVILRCVPISNHLYFYWYRQILGQKVEFLVSFYNNEISEKSEIFDDQFSVERPDGSNFTLKIRSTKLEDSAMYFCASSLHRDRARYEQYFGPGTRLTVT.

The chain recombines TRBV27 with TRBJ2-3; D remains unclear. V was pared by 6 bases and J by 2 bases, with 18 bases between. The germline V gene encodes CDR1 MNHEY and CDR2 SMNVEV (reference sequence). The CDR3 runs 16 residues. The CDR3 loop is CASSNYTRIITDTQYF. DNA of the CDR3: TGTGCCAGCAGCAATTATACGAGGATAATCACAGATACGCAGTATTTT.

The chain joins TRBV4-3 to TRBJ2-7; D ambiguous. Trimming removed 2 bases at V and 4 bases at J, with 6 bases between. The CDR3 is 12 amino acids. Per the germline V gene, CDR1 is LGHNA and CDR2 is YSLEER. CDR3 sequence (DNA): TGCGCCAGCAGCCAACCCCTGTACGAGCAGTACTTC. This sequence encodes CASSQPLYEQYF.

The chain has TRBV18 and TRBJ2-5; 7 nucleotides align to TRBD1. Germline V gene data show CDR1 as KGHSH and CDR2 as LQKENI. The CDR3 is made up of 15 amino acids. V lost 0 bases, J lost 4 bases, and 5 bases stayed unmatched. CDR3 region: CASSPPGGVPETQYF. The DNA of the CDR3 is TGTGCCAGCTCACCACCAGGGGGCGTCCCAGAGACCCAGTACTTC. The entire variable domain, with the rest obtained from reference TRBV18 and TRBJ2-5, is as follows: NAGVMQNPRHLVRRRGQEARLRCSPMKGHSHVYWYRQLPEEGLKFMVYLQKENIIDESGMPKERFSAEFPKEGPSILRIQQVVRGDSAAYFCASSPPGGVPETQYFGPGTRLLVL.

V and J are TRBV5-1 and TRBJ2-3; 11 bases are shared with TRBD2. The CDR3 is 15 residues long. Germline V lookup: CDR1 SGHRS, CDR2 YFSETQ. V was clipped by 4 bases and J by 5 bases; unmatched bases: 6. CDR3 protein: CASSPLAGVIDTQYF. The CDR3 DNA reads TGCGCCAGCAGCCCACTAGCGGGAGTGATAGATACGCAGTATTTT.

The chain recombines TRBV28 with TRBJ2-7; D is possibly TRBD2 (5 bases). Germline V gene data show CDR1 as MDHEN and CDR2 as SYDVKM. There are 12 residues in the CDR3. V dropped 8 bases and J dropped 2 bases, with 10 bases sitting between them. Here the CDR3 DNA reads TGTGCCAGCGAGAGCGGAGCCTACGAGCAGTACTTC. It translates to CASESGAYEQYF.

The DNA for the CDR3 is TGTGCCAGCAGCTTAGCAGGGCTCTATAACTATGGCTACACCTTC. It translates to CASSLAGLYNYGYTF. This chain links TRBV7-8 with TRBJ1-2; D is uncertain. Trimming pared 0 bases from V and 1 base from J, leaving 9 bases between. CDR3 length: 15 amino acids. Germline CDR1 SGHVS, CDR2 FQNEAQ.

This clone was seen a handful of times. The gene calls are TRBV18 and TRBJ1-2; no firm D call. The germline CDR1 and CDR2 sequences are KGHSH and LQKENI. The CDR3 is 13 amino acids. With 0 bases removed from V and 7 bases from J, the gap between germline ends came to 9 bases. The CDR3 DNA sequence: TGTGCCAGCTCACCACCGCATGAGCCTGGCTACACCTTC. This sequence encodes CASSPPHEPGYTF.

This clone has a single count. The chain employs TRBV7-8 and TRBJ2-2, with D possibly matching TRBD1 (5 bases). Per the germline V gene, CDR1 is SGHVS and CDR2 is FQNEAQ. With 2 bases removed from V and 1 base from J, the gap between germline ends came to 17 bases. CDR3 size: 18 residues. DNA for the CDR3: TGTGCCAGCAGCTTAACGCAGGGCCGTCTGGGGAACACCGGGGAGCTGTTTTTT. It specifies CASSLTQGRLGNTGELFF.

Turning to this clone: Other DNA sequences from this sample encode an identical CDR3 as well. The chain links TRBV7-9 to TRBJ1-3; D is ambiguous. CDR1 is SEHNR and CDR2 is FQNEAQ in the germline V gene (reference sequence). CDR3 length: 13 residues. Trimming took off 1 base at V and 4 bases at J, with 5 bases between the two ends. For the CDR3, the DNA is TGTGCCAGCAGCTTAGGGGCCGGAAACACCATATATTTT. Translating gives CASSLGAGNTIYF.

For the CDR3, the DNA is TGTGCCAGCAGCCCGAACCCGGGACAGGGTAATAGCAATCAGCCCCAGCATTTT. It is translated as CASSPNPGQGNSNQPQHF. The chain uses TRBV4-2 and TRBJ1-5; 9 bases are a match to TRBD1. Germline values: CDR1 LGHNA, CDR2 YNFKEQ. The CDR3 runs to 18 residues. V gave up 4 bases and J gave up 0 bases; unmatched junction bases: 10.

In this sample, this clone turned up a few times. V usage is TRBV7-3 and J usage is TRBJ2-3; D might be TRBD2 (6 bases). Looked up from germline, CDR1 is SGHTA and CDR2 is FQGTGA. The CDR3 loop spans 16 amino acids. Trimming stripped 2 bases from V and 3 bases from J, with 15 bases between. CDR3 DNA sequence: TGTGCCAGCAGCTTAGGCGGGATTACGGCTACAGATACGCAGTATTTT. This sequence encodes CASSLGGITATDTQYF.

Here the CDR3 reads CASSQLYGTSRGGRETQYF. DNA of the CDR3: TGCGCCAGCAGCCAGCTCTACGGGACTAGCCGAGGGGGACGAGAGACCCAGTACTTC. The chain employs TRBV4-3 and TRBJ2-5; 9 bases are shared with TRBD2. Germline V gene data show CDR1 as LGHNA and CDR2 as YSLEER. The CDR3 totals 19 residues. The J segment lost 4 bases and the V segment lost 3 bases, leaving 18 bases of the junction unmatched.

The chain uses TRBV7-8 and TRBJ2-7, with 10 nucleotides matching TRBD1. CDR1 and CDR2 (germline): SGHVS, FQNEAQ. The ends lost 4 bases at V and 1 base at J; junction bases unmatched: 7. This CDR3 region has 16 residues. This chain's CDR3 is CASSYRTGGESYEQYF. In DNA form, the CDR3 reads TGTGCCAGCAGCTACAGGACAGGGGGAGAATCCTACGAGCAGTACTTC.

The chain is built from TRBV19 and TRBJ1-4, with no clear D. Germline CDR1 reads LNHDA; CDR2 reads SQIVND (reference sequence). Trimming removed 8 bases from V and 8 bases from J, with 12 bases in between. The CDR3 consists of 12 residues. CDR3 sequence: CASSTEGEKLFF. The DNA for the CDR3 is TGTGCCAGTTCGACTGAAGGCGAAAAACTGTTTTTT. The complete variable domain, with remaining parts taken from reference TRBV19 and TRBJ1-4, reads DGGITQSPKYLFRKEGQNVTLSCEQNLNHDAMYWYRQDPGQGLRLIYYSQIVNDFQKGDIAEGYSVSREKKESFPLTVTSAQKNPTAFYLCASSTEGEKLFFGSGTQLSVL.

CDR3 DNA sequence: TGCGCCAGCAGCCAAGGGGTTAGCAATCAGCCCCAGCATTTT. Translating it yields CASSQGVSNQPQHF. The rearrangement links TRBV4-3 to TRBJ1-5; D is unclear. V gave up 1 base and J gave up 0 bases, with 4 bases separating them. The CDR3 totals 14 residues. Germline lookup yields CDR1 LGHNA and CDR2 YSLEER.

The chain has TRBV4-2 and TRBJ2-1, with 10 bases identical to TRBD2. Germline-derived CDR1 and CDR2 are LGHNA and YNFKEQ. This CDR3 contains 15 residues. The V and J ends lost 5 bases and 7 bases, in that order; junction bases with no gene match: 8. The CDR3 sequence: CASSFGTSAVNEQFF. DNA of the CDR3: TGTGCCAGCAGCTTCGGGACTAGCGCCGTTAATGAGCAGTTCTTC.

V gene TRBV9 combines with J gene TRBJ1-5; no clear D gene. V was pared by 0 bases and J by 4 bases, with 8 bases between. CDR1 and CDR2 (germline): SGDLS, YYNGEE. The CDR3 has 14 amino acids. This chain's CDR3 is CASSVAGTNQPQHF. The CDR3 DNA sequence: TGTGCCAGCAGCGTAGCGGGAACGAATCAGCCCCAGCATTTT. The entire variable domain, with the rest obtained from reference TRBV9 and TRBJ1-5, is as follows: DSGVTQTPKHLITATGQRVTLRCSPRSGDLSVYWYQQSLDQGLQFLIQYYNGEERAKGNILERFSAQQFPDLHSELNLSSLELGDSALYFCASSVAGTNQPQHFGDGTRLSIL.

With regard to this clone: One end of the junction does not line up with germline, which may come from a read error. The chain employs TRBV7-7 and TRBJ2-3; D is possibly TRBD1 or TRBD2 (6 bases each). The CDR3 is 16 residues long. The germline CDR1 and CDR2 sequences are SSHAT and FNYEAQ (reference sequence). The CDR3 sequence is CASSLGPGASTDTQYF. The CDR3, as DNA: TGTGCTAGCAGCTTAGGGCCGGGGGCGAGCACAGATACGCAGTATTTT.

CDR3 in amino acids: CAWSAGLSAGGWETQYF. For the CDR3, the DNA is TGTGCCTGGAGTGCCGGATTGTCGGCAGGGGGCTGGGAGACCCAGTACTTC. The chain links TRBV30 to TRBJ2-5; 8 bases are a match to TRBD1. Germline assignment: CDR1 GTSNPN and CDR2 SVGIG (reference sequence). CDR3 length equals 17 residues. J was trimmed by 5 bases and V by 1 base; bases with no gene match: 15.